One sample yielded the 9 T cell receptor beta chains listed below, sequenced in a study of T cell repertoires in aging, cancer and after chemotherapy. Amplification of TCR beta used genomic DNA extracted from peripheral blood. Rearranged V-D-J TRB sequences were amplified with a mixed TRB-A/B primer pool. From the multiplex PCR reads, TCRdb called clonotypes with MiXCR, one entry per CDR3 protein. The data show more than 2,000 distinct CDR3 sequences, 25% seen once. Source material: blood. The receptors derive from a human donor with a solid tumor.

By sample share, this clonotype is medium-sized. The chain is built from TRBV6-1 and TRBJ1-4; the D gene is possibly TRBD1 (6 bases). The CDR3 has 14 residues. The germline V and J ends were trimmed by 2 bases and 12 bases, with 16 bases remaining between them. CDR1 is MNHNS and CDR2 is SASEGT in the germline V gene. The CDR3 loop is CASSERGQGRELFF. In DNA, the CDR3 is TGTGCCAGCAGTGAACGAGGGCAGGGGAGGGAACTGTTTTTT.

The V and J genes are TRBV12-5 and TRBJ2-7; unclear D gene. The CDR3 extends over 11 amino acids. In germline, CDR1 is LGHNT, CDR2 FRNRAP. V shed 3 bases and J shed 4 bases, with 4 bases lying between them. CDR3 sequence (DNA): TGTGCTAGTGGTTTTTCTTACGAGCAGTACTTC. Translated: CASGFSYEQYF. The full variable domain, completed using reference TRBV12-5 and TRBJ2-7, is DARVTQTPRHKVTEMGQEVTMRCQPILGHNTVFWYRQTMMQGLELLAYFRNRAPLDDSGMPKDRFSAEMPDATLATLKIQPSEPRDSAVYFCASGFSYEQYFGPGTRLTVT.

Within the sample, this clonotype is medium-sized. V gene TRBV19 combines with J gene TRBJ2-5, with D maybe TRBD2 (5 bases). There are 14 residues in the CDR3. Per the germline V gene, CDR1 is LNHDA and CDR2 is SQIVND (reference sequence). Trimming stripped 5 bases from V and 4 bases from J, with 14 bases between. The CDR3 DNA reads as TGTGCCAGTAGTCGGGCGGGCGATGTAGAGACCCAGTACTTC. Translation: CASSRAGDVETQYF. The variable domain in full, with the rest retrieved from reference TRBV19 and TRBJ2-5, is DGGITQSPKYLFRKEGQNVTLSCEQNLNHDAMYWYRQDPGQGLRLIYYSQIVNDFQKGDIAEGYSVSREKKESFPLTVTSAQKNPTAFYLCASSRAGDVETQYFGPGTRLLVL.

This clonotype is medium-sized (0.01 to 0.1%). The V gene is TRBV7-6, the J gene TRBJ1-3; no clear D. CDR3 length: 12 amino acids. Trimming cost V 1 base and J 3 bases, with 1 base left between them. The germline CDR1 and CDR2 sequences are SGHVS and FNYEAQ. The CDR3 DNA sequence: TGTGCCAGCAGCTTAGGTGGAAACACCATATATTTT. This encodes CASSLGGNTIYF.

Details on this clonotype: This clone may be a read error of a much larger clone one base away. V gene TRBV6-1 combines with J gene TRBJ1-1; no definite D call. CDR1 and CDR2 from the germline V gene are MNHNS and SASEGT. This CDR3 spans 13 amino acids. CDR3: CASSQNMNTEALF. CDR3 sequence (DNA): TGTGCCAGCAGTCAGAACATGAACACTGAAGCTTTATTT.

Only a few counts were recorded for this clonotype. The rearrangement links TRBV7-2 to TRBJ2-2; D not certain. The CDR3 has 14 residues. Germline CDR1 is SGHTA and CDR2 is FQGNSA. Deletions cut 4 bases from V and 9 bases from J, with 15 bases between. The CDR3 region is CASSSDRPNRELFF. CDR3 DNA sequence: TGTGCCAGCAGCTCGGACCGGCCCAACCGGGAGCTGTTTTTT.

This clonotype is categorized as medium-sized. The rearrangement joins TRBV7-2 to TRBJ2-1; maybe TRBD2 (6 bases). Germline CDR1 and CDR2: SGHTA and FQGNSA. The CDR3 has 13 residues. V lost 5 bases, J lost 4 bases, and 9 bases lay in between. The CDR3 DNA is TGTGCCAGCAGCCAGGGACTTTACAATGAGCAGTTCTTC. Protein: CASSQGLYNEQFF. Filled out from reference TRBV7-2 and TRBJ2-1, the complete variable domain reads GAGVSQSPSNKVTEKGKDVELRCDPISGHTALYWYRQSLGQGLEFLIYFQGNSAPDKSGLPSDRFSAERTGGSVSTLTIQRTQQEDSAVYLCASSQGLYNEQFFGPGTRLTVL.

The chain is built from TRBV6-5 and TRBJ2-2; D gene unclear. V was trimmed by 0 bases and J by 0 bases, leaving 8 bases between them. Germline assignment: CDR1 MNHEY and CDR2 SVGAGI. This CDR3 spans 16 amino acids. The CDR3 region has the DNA TGTGCCAGCAGTTACTCGAGAGTTGCGAACACCGGGGAGCTGTTTTTT. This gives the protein CASSYSRVANTGELFF.

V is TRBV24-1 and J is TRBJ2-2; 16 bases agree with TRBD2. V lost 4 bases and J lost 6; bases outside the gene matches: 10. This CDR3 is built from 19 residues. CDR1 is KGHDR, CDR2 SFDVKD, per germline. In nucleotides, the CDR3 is TGTGCCACCAGTGACGCCGGGACTAGCGGGAGGGCCCTCCCCGGGGAGCTGTTTTTT. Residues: CATSDAGTSGRALPGELFF.